Below are 5 T cell receptor beta chains sequenced from a single sample in a study of CD8 T cells in ankylosing spondylitis. Study findings and constraints: A TCR beta motif made of several highly homologous variants seemed typical of ankylosing spondylitis blood.

Via MiXCR, TCRdb re-called the 5' RACE reads, giving one row per CDR3 protein. The table has about 800,000 distinct CDR3 sequences, about 10% seen once. These receptors have no known antigen. Sequences were obtained from blood, either unsorted or a sorted T cell fraction (not recorded which). These receptor sequences come from a male donor with ankylosing spondylitis.

The V gene is TRBV7-2, the J gene TRBJ2-7, with D perhaps matching TRBD2 (6 bases). The CDR3 is made up of 15 amino acids. The V and J ends lost 5 bases and 3 bases respectively, with 17 bases between them. The germline CDR1 and CDR2 sequences are SGHTA and FQGNSA. CDR3 nucleotide sequence: TGTGCCAGCAGCCCAGAGGGCGGGAAAGGCTACGAGCAGTACTTC. It translates to CASSPEGGKGYEQYF.

This clonotype was observed a few times. CDR3 coding DNA: TGCAGTGCTAGAGAACCAGGGCTCGATGAGCAGTTCTTC. It translates to CSAREPGLDEQFF. The rearrangement links TRBV20-1 to TRBJ2-1; perhaps TRBD1 as D (5 bases). Germline V CDR1 and CDR2: DFQATT, SNEGSKA (reference sequence). This CDR3 is 13 amino acids long. Trimming cost V 0 bases and J 8 bases, with 11 bases left between them.

The sample holds a few counts of this clonotype. This chain connects TRBV9 to TRBJ2-1; TRBD2 matches 12 bases. The junction had 5 bases not matched to a gene; V was cut back by 6 bases and J by 4 bases. Per the germline V gene, CDR1 is SGDLS and CDR2 is YYNGEE. CDR3 length: 15 amino acids. The CDR3 loop is CASTRTSGMYNEQFF. The CDR3 DNA reads as TGTGCCAGCACCAGGACTAGCGGGATGTACAATGAGCAGTTCTTC.

The chain is built from TRBV20-1 and TRBJ2-7; tentatively, D is TRBD1 (5 bases). The CDR3 is 14 amino acids. Trimming took 1 base from V and 2 from J, leaving 12 bases between them. Per the germline V gene, CDR1 is DFQATT and CDR2 is SNEGSKA (reference sequence). The CDR3 DNA reads TGCAGTGCTAGAGTTCGGACACCGGCCTACGAGCAGTACTTC. Protein product: CSARVRTPAYEQYF.

This clonotype has ten or more counts. The V call is TRBV4-2, the J call TRBJ1-1; 7 bases are a match to TRBD1. The ends lost 1 base at V and 5 bases at J; junction bases unmatched: 4. The V gene's germline CDR1 is LGHNA and CDR2 YNFKEQ. The CDR3 has 14 residues. CDR3 coding DNA: TGTGCCAGCAGCCAAGGGGAGACAGGGACTGAAGCTTTCTTT. It is translated as CASSQGETGTEAFF.